The sequence of this T cell receptor beta chain was determined in a study of T-cell memory formation after mild COVID-19. As for the study in general: The TCR clusters were mostly specific to one donor.

For this clonotype: The antigen is undetermined.

TCRdb independently ran MiXCR on the 5' RACE reads; one entry per CDR3 protein. The table records 180,000 or so distinct CDR3 sequences, 11% of them present only once. The CDR3 is made up of 17 amino acids. V lost 2 bases and J lost 3; bases outside the gene matches: 9. Germline V CDR1 and CDR2: KGHDR, SFDVKD. General study findings and limits: Several responding clones turned up in pre-infection memory, indicating that cross-reactive memory may have taken part.

Sample: PBMCs or a T cell subset sorted from them (not recorded which). The TCR comes from a man younger than 35 who had mild COVID-19 (a few samples of this study predate the infection). Cell type and time point are not known. The rearrangement uses TRBV24-1 and TRBJ2-1, with TRBD1 matching 7 bases. CDR3 in amino acids: CATSDSGRQGLYNEQFF. CDR3 in DNA: TGTGCCACCAGTGATTCAGGAAGACAGGGCCTCTACAATGAGCAGTTCTTC.